The rows below give T cell receptor beta chains drawn from one sample of a study of cytomegalovirus exposure and HLA in healthy donors. TCRdb's table, derived via immunoSEQ multiplex PCR, lists solely in-frame clones and lacks some. Among over 100,000 clones listed, less than 80% were seen once. The sequencing input was PBMCs. These TCRs come from a woman aged 50 to 65 in good health and CMV-seropositive. CDR3s include the opening cysteine and the closing phenylalanine or tryptophan. Fields, in order: J gene, clone size, V gene, D gene, CDR3 DNA, CDR3 protein. A D gene is named only where the DNA matches it firmly. Only some rows state a clone size, as once, few, many or a class for expanded clones.

j_gene: TRBJ1-2; abundance: NA; v_gene: TRBV5-4; d_gene: TRBD1; CDR3nt: TGTGCCAGCAGCGGGGGAGGACAGGGCTCCTATGGCTACACCTTC; CDR3aa: CASSGGGQGSYGYTF
j_gene: TRBJ1-1; abundance: few; v_gene: TRBV5-4; d_gene: NA; CDR3nt: TGTGCCAGCAGCTTGGAGCACACTGAAGCTTTCTTT; CDR3aa: CASSLEHTEAFF
j_gene: TRBJ2-5; abundance: NA; v_gene: TRBV7-2; d_gene: TRBD2; CDR3nt: TGTGCCAGCAGCCCATCTAGCGGGTCCGCGGGGACCCAGTACTTC; CDR3aa: CASSPSSGSAGTQYF
j_gene: TRBJ2-7; abundance: NA; v_gene: TRBV6-6; d_gene: TRBD1; CDR3nt: TGTGCCAGCAGTTACTCGGGGACAGGGGGAGACGAGCAGTACTTC; CDR3aa: CASSYSGTGGDEQYF
j_gene: TRBJ1-4; abundance: NA; v_gene: TRBV4-2; d_gene: NA; CDR3nt: TGTGCCAGCAGCCGACAGGAACTGAAGAATGAAAAACTGTTTTTT; CDR3aa: CASSRQELKNEKLFF
j_gene: TRBJ2-2; abundance: NA; v_gene: TRBV7-2; d_gene: NA; CDR3nt: TGTGCCAGCAGCTCTACTACCCGCGGGGAGCTGTTTTTT; CDR3aa: CASSSTTRGELFF
j_gene: TRBJ2-1; abundance: NA; v_gene: TRBV7-3; d_gene: NA; CDR3nt: TGTGCCAGCAGCTTACTGGGGCCACCCTACAATGAGCAGTTCTTC; CDR3aa: CASSLLGPPYNEQFF
j_gene: TRBJ1-1; abundance: NA; v_gene: TRBV6-1; d_gene: NA; CDR3nt: TGTGCCACCACAGGGCTCTGGGGTAACACTGAAGCTTTCTTT; CDR3aa: CATTGLWGNTEAFF
j_gene: TRBJ2-2; abundance: NA; v_gene: TRBV5-4; d_gene: TRBD2; CDR3nt: TGTGCCAGCAGCTCCCGGACTAGCGGGAAGGCGGGCACCGGGGAGCTGTTTTTT; CDR3aa: CASSSRTSGKAGTGELFF
j_gene: TRBJ2-2; abundance: NA; v_gene: TRBV18; d_gene: TRBD1; CDR3nt: TGTGCCAGCTCGCCAGGGGGCTTGAACACCGGGGAGCTGTTTTTT; CDR3aa: CASSPGGLNTGELFF
j_gene: TRBJ2-7; abundance: NA; v_gene: TRBV19; d_gene: TRBD2; CDR3nt: TGTGCCAGTAGTGCTGGGACTAGCTACGAGCAGTACTTC; CDR3aa: CASSAGTSYEQYF
j_gene: TRBJ2-3; abundance: NA; v_gene: TRBV7-2; d_gene: NA; CDR3nt: TGTGCCAGCAGCGCGCGCAGCACAGATACGCAGTATTTT; CDR3aa: CASSARSTDTQYF